These T cell receptor beta chains were read from a single sample in a study of T cells in Graves' hyperthyroidism and ophthalmopathy. TCRdb re-called the multiplex PCR reads with MiXCR, one entry per CDR3 protein. The profile shows 550,000 to 600,000 distinct CDR3 sequences, under 60% of them singletons. Sequencing was carried out using peripheral blood or thyroid tissue (not recorded which). The source of these receptors is an adult woman with Graves' disease, either hyperthyroidism or ophthalmopathy (not recorded which). Both conserved end residues are part of each CDR3.

CDR3 protein	V gene	J gene
CAIRENRVVVGEQYF	TRBV10-3	TRBJ2-7
CASRLMQNTEAFF	TRBV27	TRBJ1-1
CASSLEAARGYTF	TRBV5-1	TRBJ1-2
CAISDQGYYEQYF	TRBV10-3	TRBJ2-7
CASSFYGDGGEQYF	TRBV7-3	TRBJ2-7
CASSAQGAGPRTPDTQYF	TRBV12-3/TRBV12-4	TRBJ2-3
CASTPGPGNYGYTF	TRBV7-9	TRBJ1-2
CSARRGITRLNYEQYF	TRBV20-1	TRBJ2-7
CAIRQDSSTEAF	TRBV10-3	TRBJ2-6
CSVGPRDARGYTF	TRBV29-1	TRBJ1-2
CASSERQFNTEAFF	TRBV27	TRBJ1-1
CSVGVNTGELFF	TRBV29-1	TRBJ2-2
CSASRDGYGYTF	TRBV20-1	TRBJ1-2
CATSSPGTYEETQYF	TRBV24-1	TRBJ2-5
CATSSMGINYGYTF	TRBV15	TRBJ1-2
CASSLGAEGRSPLHF	TRBV7-2	TRBJ1-6
CASGGQGGNQYF	TRBV2	TRBJ2-5
CSARRNRGIAGELFF	TRBV20-1	TRBJ2-2
CASSGLWRAKDTEAFF	TRBV25-1	TRBJ1-1
CASSRIIYEQYF	TRBV12-3/TRBV12-4	TRBJ2-7
CASSLTGTGFYEQYF	TRBV28	TRBJ2-7
CASSPGAPGNTIYF	TRBV9	TRBJ1-3
CASSVDQWSGELFF	TRBV9	TRBJ2-2
CASSSPGLTYEQYF	TRBV12-3/TRBV12-4	TRBJ2-7
CAISTTGTQYF	TRBV10-3	TRBJ2-5
CASSGTADQPQHF	TRBV19	TRBJ1-5
CSARKGQYNSPLHF	TRBV20-1	TRBJ1-6
CAWGGSGFAPQHF	TRBV30	TRBJ1-5
CASSQTGYWYEQYF	TRBV7-9	TRBJ2-7
CASSPIFGTSGMYQETQYF	TRBV28	TRBJ2-5
CASSADTGGNSPLHF	TRBV9	TRBJ1-6
CASSLGQYTETQYF	TRBV7-6	TRBJ2-5
CATKEVGPSSNSPLHF	TRBV19	TRBJ1-6
CASSLISGPDGWPQHF	TRBV7-8	TRBJ1-5
CSAWTDGNYGYTF	TRBV20-1	TRBJ1-2
CAWSVQVNTEAFF	TRBV30	TRBJ1-1
CAIKRQVGGNQPQHF	TRBV10-3	TRBJ1-5
CAISGDGSYETQYF	TRBV10-3	TRBJ2-5
CASSLRRDYQETQYF	TRBV7-8	TRBJ2-5
CASSPLGGSGELFF	TRBV5-1	TRBJ2-2
CASSPPGRDNQPQHF	TRBV18	TRBJ1-5
CASSLVGGPTIYF	TRBV5-1	TRBJ1-3
CAIGGLQAYEQYF	TRBV10-3	TRBJ2-7
CASSLGRTLVNYGYTF	TRBV13	TRBJ1-2
CASSATTGGSYEQYF	TRBV9	TRBJ2-7
CASIGGSGLTLSGANVLTF	TRBV28	TRBJ2-6
CASSRHRDEAFF	TRBV4-1	TRBJ1-1
CASSIIHSHTEAFF	TRBV19	TRBJ1-1
CASSSGHHSTGELFF	TRBV7-8	TRBJ2-2
CASSESAGSGDTQYF	TRBV25-1	TRBJ2-3
CASSYSYEEAFF	TRBV6-6	TRBJ1-1
CASSDIVGETQYF	TRBV3-1	TRBJ2-5